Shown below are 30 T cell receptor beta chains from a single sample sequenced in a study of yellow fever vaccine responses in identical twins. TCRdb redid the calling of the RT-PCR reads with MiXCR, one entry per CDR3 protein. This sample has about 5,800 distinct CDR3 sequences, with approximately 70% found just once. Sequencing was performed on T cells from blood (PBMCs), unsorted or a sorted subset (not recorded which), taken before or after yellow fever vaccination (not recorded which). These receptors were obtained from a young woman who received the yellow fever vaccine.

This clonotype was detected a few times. The CDR3, as DNA: TGCAGCGGGACCCCCCGGGGCAAAGATACGCAGTATTTT. Encoded protein: CSGTPRGKDTQYF. The chain has TRBV29-1 and TRBJ2-3; D might be TRBD1 or TRBD2, each matching 5 bases. Per the germline V gene, CDR1 is SQVTM and CDR2 is ANQGSEA. The V and J ends lost 7 bases and 5 bases respectively, with 16 bases between them. This CDR3 region has 13 residues.

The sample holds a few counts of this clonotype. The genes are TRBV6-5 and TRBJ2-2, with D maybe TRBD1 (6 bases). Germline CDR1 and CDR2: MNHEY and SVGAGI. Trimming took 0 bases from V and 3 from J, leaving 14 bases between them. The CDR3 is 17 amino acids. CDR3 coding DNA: TGTGCCAGCAGTTACTCGATATACAGGGCAGACACCGGGGAGCTGTTTTTT. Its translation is CASSYSIYRADTGELFF.

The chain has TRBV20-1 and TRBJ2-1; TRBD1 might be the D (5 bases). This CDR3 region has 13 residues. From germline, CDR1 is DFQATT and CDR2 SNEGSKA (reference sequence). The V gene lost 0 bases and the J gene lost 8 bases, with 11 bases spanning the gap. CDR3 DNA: TGCAGTGCTAGAGATCAGGGCCGCCATGAGCAGTTCTTC. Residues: CSARDQGRHEQFF.

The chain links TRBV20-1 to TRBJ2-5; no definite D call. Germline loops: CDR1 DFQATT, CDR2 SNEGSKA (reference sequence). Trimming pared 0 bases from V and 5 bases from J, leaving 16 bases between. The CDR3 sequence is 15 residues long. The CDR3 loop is CSARDGAAARETQYF. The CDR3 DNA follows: TGCAGTGCTAGAGATGGTGCTGCGGCCCGGGAGACCCAGTACTTC.

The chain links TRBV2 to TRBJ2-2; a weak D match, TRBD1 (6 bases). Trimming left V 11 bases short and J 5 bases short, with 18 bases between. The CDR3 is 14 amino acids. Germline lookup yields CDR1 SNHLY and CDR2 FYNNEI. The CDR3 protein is CAVDPGQKTGELFF. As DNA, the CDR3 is TGTGCCGTCGACCCAGGACAGAAGACCGGGGAGCTGTTTTTT. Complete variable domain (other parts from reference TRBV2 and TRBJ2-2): EPEVTQTPSHQVTQMGQEVILRCVPISNHLYFYWYRQILGQKVEFLVSFYNNEISEKSEIFDDQFSVERPDGSNFTLKIRSTKLEDSAMYFCAVDPGQKTGELFFGEGSRLTVL.

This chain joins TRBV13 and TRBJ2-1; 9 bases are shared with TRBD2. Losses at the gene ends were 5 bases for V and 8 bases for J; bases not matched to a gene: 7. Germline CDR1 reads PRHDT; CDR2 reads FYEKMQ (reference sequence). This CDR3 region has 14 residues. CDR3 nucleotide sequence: TGTGCCAGCAGCCCGGGGACTAGCTTCGATGAGCAGTTCTTC. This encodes CASSPGTSFDEQFF.

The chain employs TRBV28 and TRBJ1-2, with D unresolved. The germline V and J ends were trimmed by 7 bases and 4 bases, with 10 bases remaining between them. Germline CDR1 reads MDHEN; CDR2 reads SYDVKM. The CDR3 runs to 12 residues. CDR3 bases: TGTGCCAGCAAGGAGGGATCCTATGGCTACACCTTC. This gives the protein CASKEGSYGYTF.

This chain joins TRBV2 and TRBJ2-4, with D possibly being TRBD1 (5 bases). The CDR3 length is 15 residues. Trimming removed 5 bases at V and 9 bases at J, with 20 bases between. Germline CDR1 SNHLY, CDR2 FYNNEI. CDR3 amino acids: CASSPTALNPRIQYF. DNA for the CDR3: TGTGCCAGCAGTCCGACAGCGTTAAACCCCCGCATTCAGTACTTC.

CDR3 in DNA: TGTGCCAGCAGTGGTTGGGCGCAAGAGACCCAGTACTTC. Its protein is CASSGWAQETQYF. The V and J genes are TRBV2 and TRBJ2-5; D gene ambiguous. Trimming removed 4 bases from V and 2 bases from J, with 8 bases in between. This CDR3 has 13 amino acids. The germline CDR1 and CDR2 sequences are SNHLY and FYNNEI.

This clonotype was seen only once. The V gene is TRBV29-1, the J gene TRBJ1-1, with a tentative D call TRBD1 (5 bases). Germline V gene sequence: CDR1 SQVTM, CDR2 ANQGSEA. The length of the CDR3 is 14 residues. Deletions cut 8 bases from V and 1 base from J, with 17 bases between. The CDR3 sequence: CSYGHRAQNTEAFF. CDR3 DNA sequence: TGCAGCTACGGACATCGGGCCCAGAACACTGAAGCTTTCTTT.

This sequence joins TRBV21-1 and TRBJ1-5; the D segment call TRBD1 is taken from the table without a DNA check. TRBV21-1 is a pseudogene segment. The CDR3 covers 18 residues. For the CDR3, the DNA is TGTGCCAGCAGCAATTCTCTAGGCACCCCACATAGCAATCAGCCCCAGCATTTT. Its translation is CASSNSLGTPHSNQPQHF.

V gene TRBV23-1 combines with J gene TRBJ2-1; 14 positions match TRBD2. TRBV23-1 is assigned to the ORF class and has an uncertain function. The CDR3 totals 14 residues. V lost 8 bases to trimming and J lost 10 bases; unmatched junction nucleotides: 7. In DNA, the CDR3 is TGCGCCAGCCCCGGGACTAGCGGGGGAAAGGAGCAGTTCTTC. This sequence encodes CASPGTSGGKEQFF.

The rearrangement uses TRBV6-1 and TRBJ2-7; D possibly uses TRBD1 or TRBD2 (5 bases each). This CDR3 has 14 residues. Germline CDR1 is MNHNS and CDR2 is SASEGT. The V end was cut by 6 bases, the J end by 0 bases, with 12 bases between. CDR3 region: CASSPGAGSYEQYF. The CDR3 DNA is TGTGCCAGCAGCCCCGGGGCCGGCTCCTACGAGCAGTACTTC.

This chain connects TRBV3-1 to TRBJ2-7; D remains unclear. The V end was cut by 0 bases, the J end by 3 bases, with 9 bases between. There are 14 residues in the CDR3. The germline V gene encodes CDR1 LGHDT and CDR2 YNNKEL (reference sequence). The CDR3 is CASSQDQAYYEQYF. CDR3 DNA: TGTGCCAGCAGCCAAGATCAAGCCTACTACGAGCAGTACTTC.

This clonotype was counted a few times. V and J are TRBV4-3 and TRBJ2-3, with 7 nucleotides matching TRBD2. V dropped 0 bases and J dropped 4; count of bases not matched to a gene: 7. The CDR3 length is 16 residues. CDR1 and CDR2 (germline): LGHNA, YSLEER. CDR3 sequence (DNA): TGCGCCAGCAGCCAAGATCGGGCGGGAGCATCAGATACGCAGTATTTT. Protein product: CASSQDRAGASDTQYF.

The CDR3, as DNA: TGTGCCAGCAGCTTAGCCGGGGACATTCAGTACTTC. Translated: CASSLAGDIQYF. The chain combines TRBV11-3 with TRBJ2-4, with TRBD2 as a possible D gene (5 bases). V shed 1 base and J shed 8 bases, with 6 bases lying between them. This CDR3 region has 12 residues. The germline V gene encodes CDR1 SGHNT and CDR2 YENEEA. Together with reference TRBV11-3 and TRBJ2-4, the CDR3 gives the full variable domain: EAGVVQSPRYKIIEKKQPVAFWCNPISGHNTLYWYLQNLGQGPELLIRYENEEAVDDSQLPKDRFSAERLKGVDSTLKIQPAELGDSAVYLCASSLAGDIQYFGAGTRLSVL.

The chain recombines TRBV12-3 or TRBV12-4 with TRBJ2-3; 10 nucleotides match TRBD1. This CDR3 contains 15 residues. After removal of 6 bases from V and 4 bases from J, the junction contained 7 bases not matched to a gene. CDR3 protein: CASSPTGGNADTQYF. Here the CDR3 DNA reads TGTGCCAGCAGCCCGACAGGGGGCAACGCAGATACGCAGTATTTT.

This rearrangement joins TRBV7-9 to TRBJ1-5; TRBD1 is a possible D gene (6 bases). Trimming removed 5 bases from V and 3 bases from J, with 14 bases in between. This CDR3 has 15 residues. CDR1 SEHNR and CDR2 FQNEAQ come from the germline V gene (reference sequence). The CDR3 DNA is TGTGCCAGCAGCGGCGGGGGCGAACTCAATCAGCCCCAGCATTTT. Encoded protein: CASSGGGELNQPQHF. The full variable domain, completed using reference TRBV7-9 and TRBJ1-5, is DTGVSQNPRHKITKRGQNVTFRCDPISEHNRLYWYRQTLGQGPEFLTYFQNEAQLEKSRLLSDRFSAERPKGSFSTLEIQRTEQGDSAMYLCASSGGGELNQPQHFGDGTRLSIL.

The CDR3 loop is CATQLTMDYGYTF. CDR3 coding DNA: TGTGCCACTCAACTGACCATGGACTATGGCTACACCTTC. V is TRBV10-3 and J is TRBJ1-2, with D hard to call. The CDR3 totals 13 residues. Germline assignment: CDR1 ENHRY and CDR2 SYGVKD. The V gene lost 10 bases and the J gene lost 3 bases, with 15 bases spanning the gap.

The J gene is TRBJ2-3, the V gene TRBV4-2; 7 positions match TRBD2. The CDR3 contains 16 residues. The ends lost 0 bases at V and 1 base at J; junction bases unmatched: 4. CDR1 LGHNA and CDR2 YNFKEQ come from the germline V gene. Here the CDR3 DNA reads TGTGCCAGCAGCCAAGAGCTAGCGGAGGGCACAGATACGCAGTATTTT. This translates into CASSQELAEGTDTQYF.

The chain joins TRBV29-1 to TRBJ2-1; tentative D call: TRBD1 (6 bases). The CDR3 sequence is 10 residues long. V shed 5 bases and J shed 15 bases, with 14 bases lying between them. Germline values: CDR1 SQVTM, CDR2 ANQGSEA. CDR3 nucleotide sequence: TGCAGCGTTCGGACAGCTCAGGCGTTCTTC. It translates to CSVRTAQAFF.

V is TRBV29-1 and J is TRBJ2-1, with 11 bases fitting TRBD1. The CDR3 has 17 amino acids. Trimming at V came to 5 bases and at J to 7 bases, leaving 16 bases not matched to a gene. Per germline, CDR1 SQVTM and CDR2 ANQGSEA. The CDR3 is CSVQLLWGQGEGNEQFF. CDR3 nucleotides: TGCAGCGTTCAACTCCTTTGGGGACAGGGGGAAGGGAATGAGCAGTTCTTC.

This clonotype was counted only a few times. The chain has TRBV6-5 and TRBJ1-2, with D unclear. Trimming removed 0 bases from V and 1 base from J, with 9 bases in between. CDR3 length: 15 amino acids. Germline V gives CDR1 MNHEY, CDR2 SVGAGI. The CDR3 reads CASSYSARGNYGYTF. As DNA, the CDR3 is TGTGCCAGCAGTTACTCGGCACGGGGTAACTATGGCTACACCTTC.

CDR3 coding DNA: TGTGCCAGCAGCCAAGAGGCTGTGCGCTCCTACGAGCAGTACTTC. Protein sequence: CASSQEAVRSYEQYF. The genes are TRBV14 and TRBJ2-7; D unresolved. CDR1 SGHDN and CDR2 FVKESK come from the germline V gene. V gave up 0 bases and J gave up 0 bases, with 9 bases separating them. There are 15 residues in the CDR3.

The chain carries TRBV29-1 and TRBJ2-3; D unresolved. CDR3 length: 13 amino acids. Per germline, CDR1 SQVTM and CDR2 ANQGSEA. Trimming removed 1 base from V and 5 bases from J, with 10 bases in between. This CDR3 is CSVEANQEDTQYF. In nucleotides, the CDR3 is TGCAGCGTTGAAGCCAATCAGGAAGATACGCAGTATTTT.

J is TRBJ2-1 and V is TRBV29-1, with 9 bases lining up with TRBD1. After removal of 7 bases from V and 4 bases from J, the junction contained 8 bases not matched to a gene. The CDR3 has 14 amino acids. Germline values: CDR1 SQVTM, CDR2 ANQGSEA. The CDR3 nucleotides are TGCAGCGCCCAGGACAGGGGCTTGTACAATGAGCAGTTCTTC. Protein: CSAQDRGLYNEQFF.

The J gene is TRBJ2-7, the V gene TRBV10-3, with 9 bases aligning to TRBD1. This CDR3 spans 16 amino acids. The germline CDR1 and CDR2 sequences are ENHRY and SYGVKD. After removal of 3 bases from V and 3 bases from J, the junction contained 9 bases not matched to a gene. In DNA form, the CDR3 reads TGTGCCATCAGTGACCCGACAGGGGGGCCGTTCTACGAGCAGTACTTC. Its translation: CAISDPTGGPFYEQYF.

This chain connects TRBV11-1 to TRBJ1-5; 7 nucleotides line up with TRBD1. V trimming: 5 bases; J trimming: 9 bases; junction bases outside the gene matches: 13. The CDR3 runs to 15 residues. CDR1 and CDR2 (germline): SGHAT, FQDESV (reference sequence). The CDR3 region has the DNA TGTGCCAGCAGCGCAGGGACAGCCGGGGGGCGGCCCCAGCATTTT. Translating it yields CASSAGTAGGRPQHF. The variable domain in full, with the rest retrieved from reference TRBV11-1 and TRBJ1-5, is EAEVAQSPRYKITEKSQAVAFWCDPISGHATLYWYRQILGQGPELLVQFQDESVVDDSQLPKDRFSAERLKGVDSTLKIQPAELGDSAMYLCASSAGTAGGRPQHFGDGTRLSIL.

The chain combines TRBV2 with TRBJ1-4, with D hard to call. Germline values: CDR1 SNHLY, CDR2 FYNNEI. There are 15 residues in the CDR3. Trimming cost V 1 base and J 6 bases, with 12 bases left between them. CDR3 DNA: TGTGCCAGCAGTGAAGAGAGGGCCCCAGATGAAAAACTGTTTTTT. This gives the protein CASSEERAPDEKLFF.

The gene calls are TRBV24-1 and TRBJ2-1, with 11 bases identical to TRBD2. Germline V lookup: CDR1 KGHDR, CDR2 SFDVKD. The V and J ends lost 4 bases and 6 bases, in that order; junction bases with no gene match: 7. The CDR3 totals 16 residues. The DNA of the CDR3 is TGTGCCACCAGTGACGCACTAGCGGGAGCGCTCAATGAGCAGTTCTTC. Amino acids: CATSDALAGALNEQFF.